This T cell receptor beta chain was sequenced for a study of CD8 T cells in Susac syndrome. Reverse transcription of 0.5 to 1 ug RNA was performed with random hexamers. TCRdb passed the immunoSEQ multiplex PCR reads through MiXCR, listing each CDR3 protein once. The sample has about 66,000 distinct CDR3 sequences, approximately 93% seen once; the top ten hold about 0.6%. TEMRA cells were FACS-enriched and CD8+ and CD4+ T cells negatively isolated. The sequencing sample was made of CD8+ T cells from PBMCs. The receptor was isolated from a human donor with multiple sclerosis.

The CDR3 nucleotides read TGCAGCGTTAGGGGACACGGGTCCTACGAGCAGTACTTC. Its translation: CSVRGHGSYEQYF. The V and J genes are TRBV29-1 and TRBJ2-7; a possible D gene is TRBD1 (6 bases). The CDR3 runs to 13 residues. Trimming shortened V by 5 bases and J by 1 base, and 12 bases separated the two germline ends. Germline values: CDR1 SQVTM, CDR2 ANQGSEA.